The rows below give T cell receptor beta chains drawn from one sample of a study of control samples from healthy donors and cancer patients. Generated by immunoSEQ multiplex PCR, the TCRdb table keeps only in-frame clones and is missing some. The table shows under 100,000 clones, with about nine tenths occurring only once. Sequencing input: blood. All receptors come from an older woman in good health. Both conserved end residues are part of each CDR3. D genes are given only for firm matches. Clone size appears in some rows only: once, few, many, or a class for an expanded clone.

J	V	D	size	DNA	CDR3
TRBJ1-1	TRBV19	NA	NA	TGTGCCGTTGCTGGGCCCCGAGGGGCTTTCTTT	CAVAGPRGAFF
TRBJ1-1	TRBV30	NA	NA	TGTGCCTGGAGTGTACGTAGCAGCCGGAACACTGAAGCTTTCTTT	CAWSVRSSRNTEAFF
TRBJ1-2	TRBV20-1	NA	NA	TGCAGTGCTAGTAGGGGTAGGAACTATGGCTACACCTTC	CSASRGRNYGYTF
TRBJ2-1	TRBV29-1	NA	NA	TGCAGCGTTGAAGGGTTAGCGGCTACTACACACTACAATGAGCAGTTCTTC	CSVEGLAATTHYNEQFF
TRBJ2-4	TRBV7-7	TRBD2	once	TGTGCTAGCAGCTTAGCGACTAGGACTAGCGGGAGAGTGGGCAAAAACATTCAGTACTTC	CASSLATRTSGRVGKNIQYF
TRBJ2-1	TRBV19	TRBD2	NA	TGTGCCAGTAGTAACCGGGGGGGAGCCTACAATGAGCAGTTCTTC	CASSNRGGAYNEQFF
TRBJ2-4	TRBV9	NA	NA	TGTGCCAGCAGCGTAGAGGGGCGCGACATTCAGTACTTC	CASSVEGRDIQYF
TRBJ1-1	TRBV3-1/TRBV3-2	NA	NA	TGTGCCAGCAGCCAAGGTTGGCGGGGGGGGTCTGAAGCTTTCTTT	CASSQGWRGGSEAFF
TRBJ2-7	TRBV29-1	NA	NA	TGCAGCGCCGTACCGGGATCAACTACACAGCAGTACTTC	CSAVPGSTTQQYF
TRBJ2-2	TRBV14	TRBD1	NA	TGTGCCAGCAGCCAAGACCCACGGAGGAAAGGGGGCGTTACCGGGGAGCTGTTTTTT	CASSQDPRRKGGVTGELFF
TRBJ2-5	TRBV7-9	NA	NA	TGTGCCAGCAGCTTGGCAGGGGGGATCGAGACCCAGTACTTC	CASSLAGGIETQYF
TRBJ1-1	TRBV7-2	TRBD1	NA	TGTGCCAGCAGCCAAGGACAGGTGGCTGAAGCTTTCTTT	CASSQGQVAEAFF
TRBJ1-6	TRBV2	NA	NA	TGTGCCAGCAACGACAACTGGAATAATTCACCCCTCCACTTT	CASNDNWNNSPLHF
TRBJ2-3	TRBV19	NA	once	TGTGCCAGTAGTATATTAGGTTCTAGCACAGATACGCAGTATTTT	CASSILGSSTDTQYF
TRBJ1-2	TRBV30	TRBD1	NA	TGTGCCTGGGCCGGACAGGGAGGCTACACCTTC	CAWAGQGGYTF
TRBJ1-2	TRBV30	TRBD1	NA	TGTGCCTGGAGCGGGTGGGACAGGGCGGGCTACACCTTC	CAWSGWDRAGYTF
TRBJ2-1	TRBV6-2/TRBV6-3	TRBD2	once	TGTGCCAGCAGTTACGGCGTTATAGCGGGAGGCCTCAGCTCCTACAATGAGCAGTTCTTC	CASSYGVIAGGLSSYNEQFF
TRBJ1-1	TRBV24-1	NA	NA	TGTGCCACCAGTGATTTATTAGGGAAAGCTTTCTTT	CATSDLLGKAFF
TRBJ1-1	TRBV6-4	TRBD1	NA	TGTGCCAGCGGACAGGAGATGAACACTGAAGCTTTCTTT	CASGQEMNTEAFF
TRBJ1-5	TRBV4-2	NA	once	TGTGCCAGCAGCCACCTTGGGGAAGGGTCCTTCAATCAGCCCCAGCATTTT	CASSHLGEGSFNQPQHF
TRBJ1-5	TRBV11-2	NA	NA	TGTGCCAGCAGCTTAGGATGGGATCAGCCCCAGCATTTT	CASSLGWDQPQHF
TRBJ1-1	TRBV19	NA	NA	TGTGCCAGTAGTATAAGTCCCCTGAACACTGAAGCTTTCTTT	CASSISPLNTEAFF
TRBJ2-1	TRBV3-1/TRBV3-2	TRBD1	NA	TGTGCCAGCAGCCCGGGACAGGGGCACAATGAGCAGTTCTTC	CASSPGQGHNEQFF
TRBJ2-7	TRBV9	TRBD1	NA	TGTGCCAGCAGCTCTTCCGGACAGGGGGCCTCGCAGTACTTC	CASSSSGQGASQYF
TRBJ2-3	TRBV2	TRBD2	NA	TGTGCCAGCAGTGAGGCGGGGGGCGATACGCAGTATTTT	CASSEAGGDTQYF
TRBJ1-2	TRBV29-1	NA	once	TGCAGCGTTGATGGATGGCAGGGGAACTATGGCTACACCTTC	CSVDGWQGNYGYTF
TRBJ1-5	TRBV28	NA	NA	TGTGCCAGCAGTTTATCGGGTGCTGGGTCTTATCAGCCCCAGCATTTT	CASSLSGAGSYQPQHF
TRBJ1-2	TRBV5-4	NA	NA	TGTGCCAGCAGCTTGGGCCAGGGGTCCGGCTACACCTTC	CASSLGQGSGYTF
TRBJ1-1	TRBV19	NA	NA	TGTGCCAGTATCAGGCAGGGGTCGGGTGAAGCTTTCTTT	CASIRQGSGEAFF
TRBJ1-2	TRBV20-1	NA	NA	TGCAGTGCTTGGGTAGGAGGCTACACCTTC	CSAWVGGYTF